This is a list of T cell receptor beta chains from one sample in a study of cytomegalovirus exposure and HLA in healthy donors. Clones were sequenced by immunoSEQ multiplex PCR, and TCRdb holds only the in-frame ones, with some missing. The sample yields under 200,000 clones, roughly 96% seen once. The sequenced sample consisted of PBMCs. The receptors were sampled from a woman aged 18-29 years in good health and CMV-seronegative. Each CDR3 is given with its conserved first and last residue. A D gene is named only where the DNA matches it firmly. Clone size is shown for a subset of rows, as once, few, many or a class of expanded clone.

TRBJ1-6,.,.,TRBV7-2,TGTGCCAGCAGCTTGTTTTCAGGGTTTGGTAATTCACCCCTCCACTTT,CASSLFSGFGNSPLHF
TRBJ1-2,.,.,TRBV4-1,TGCGCCAGCAGCCAAGTGGTAGGGGCGTTCTATGGCTACACCTTC,CASSQVVGAFYGYTF
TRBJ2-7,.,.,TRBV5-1,TGCGCCAGCAGCTTGGACAGTACCTACGAGCAGTACTTC,CASSLDSTYEQYF
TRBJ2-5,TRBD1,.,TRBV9,TGTGCCAGCAGCGTGGGGGCCTTGGACAGGGGGCGCGGGGAGACCCAGTACTTC,CASSVGALDRGRGETQYF
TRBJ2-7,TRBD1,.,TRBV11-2,TGTGCCAGCAGCCGACAGGGGGCAAATGAGCAGTACTTC,CASSRQGANEQYF
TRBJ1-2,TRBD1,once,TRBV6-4,TGTGCCAGCAGTGACGACAGGGGCTATGGCTACACCTTC,CASSDDRGYGYTF
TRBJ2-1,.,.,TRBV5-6,TGTGCCAGCAGCTCCTACTCATACAATGAGCAGTTCTTC,CASSSYSYNEQFF
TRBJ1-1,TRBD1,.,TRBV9,TGTGCCAGCAGCTTCGGGACAGCGGGTGATGATGAAGCTTTCTTT,CASSFGTAGDDEAFF
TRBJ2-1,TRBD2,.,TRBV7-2,TGTGCCAGCAGCCTAGCGGGGGCCGCCAAGGATGAGCAGTTCTTC,CASSLAGAAKDEQFF
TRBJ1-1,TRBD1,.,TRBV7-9,TGTGCCAGCAGCAGGACAGGGAACACTGAAGCTTTCTTT,CASSRTGNTEAFF